What follows describes a single T cell receptor (beta chain). As yet, its antigen is unknown. This specimen comes from a study of early T cells in non-severe SARS-CoV-2 infection. Study-wide background: Whole-blood bulk RNA, unsorted, was sequenced, and chains were unpaired.

Researchers attached unique molecular identifiers to individual cDNA molecules. One entry per CDR3 protein, called by TCRdb with MiXCR from the 5' RACE reads. In the table there are around 64,000 distinct CDR3 sequences, around 12% of which are singletons. Overall study results and limits: Clonotype matching in VDJdb favored anti-spike CD8 responses and did not capture private and CD4 specificities.

Sequenced material: whole blood, taken at baseline. This clonotype was obtained from an adult who was a healthcare worker with PCR-confirmed SARS-CoV-2 infection or an uninfected control (not recorded which).

In DNA form, the CDR3 reads TGTGCCAGCAGCGTACTAGCGGGGGGACAAGACGAGCAGTACTTC. Amino acid sequence: CASSVLAGGQDEQYF. This rearrangement joins TRBV7-9 to TRBJ2-7, with TRBD2 matching over 12 bases. The length of the CDR3 is 15 residues. Trimming removed 5 bases from V and 5 bases from J; junction bases left unmatched: 7. Germline CDR1 reads SEHNR; CDR2 reads FQNEAQ (reference sequence).